Listed below are T cell receptor beta chains from one sample, sequenced in a study of blood T cell repertoires in COVID-19. Clones were sequenced by immunoSEQ multiplex PCR, and TCRdb holds only the in-frame ones, with some missing. This table has just over 650,000 clones, over 80% appearing once. Sequenced material: peripheral blood. Receptors originate from a woman aged 18-30 years with acute or convalescent COVID-19. CDR3s include the opening cysteine and the closing phenylalanine or tryptophan. D genes are given only for firm matches. The size of a clone is reported for some rows only, either as once, few or many, or as a class for expanded clones.

V	J	D	size	CDR3
TRBV5-1	TRBJ1-1	.	.	CASSLGWGLTEAFF
TRBV5-1	TRBJ1-3	.	once	CASSLGQGSSGNTIYF
TRBV7-9	TRBJ1-1	.	.	CASSLGDRAGTEAFF
TRBV7-3	TRBJ1-1	.	.	CASSLTGGAPTEAFF
TRBV5-1	TRBJ1-6	TRBD1	.	CASSPQGDRDNSPLHF
TRBV24-1	TRBJ1-2	.	.	CATSEQNRDGYTF
TRBV12-5	TRBJ2-7	TRBD1	.	CASGLEDRSWGQYF
TRBV6-1	TRBJ1-4	.	.	CASSAGTKINYEKLFF
TRBV5-1	TRBJ2-7	TRBD2	.	CASSPGLGNEQYF
TRBV7-2	TRBJ1-4	.	.	CASSLRATNEKLFF
TRBV7-9	TRBJ1-2	.	.	CASSLEVNYGYTF
TRBV9	TRBJ1-2	.	once	CASSQPSRFSGYTF
TRBV4-3	TRBJ2-7	TRBD1	.	CASSQDRGRSSYEQYF
TRBV18	TRBJ2-2	.	.	CASSPVAKGELFF
TRBV30	TRBJ2-7	.	.	CAWRSSGQRRDEQYF
TRBV2	TRBJ1-6	.	.	CASSEQGRNSPLHF
TRBV5-1	TRBJ1-2	TRBD1	.	CASSLGDRDYGYTF
TRBV30	TRBJ1-3	.	.	CAWSEGGAMSGNTIYF
TRBV6-5	TRBJ1-1	TRBD1	.	CASSTLGQDLIEAFF
TRBV30	TRBJ1-5	TRBD1	.	CAWSQGQGLRPQHF
TRBV30	TRBJ1-3	.	once	CAWKNRGKGDNTIYF
TRBV6-5	TRBJ1-6	.	.	CASSYEGGNSPLHF
TRBV7-3	TRBJ2-7	.	once	CASSPEDSFFYEQYF
TRBV19	TRBJ1-2	.	once	CASSPTGLFGYTF
TRBV27	TRBJ1-1	.	few	CASSSGAVTEAFF
TRBV4-1	TRBJ1-2	.	few	CASSPQGGLSYTF
TRBV3-1/TRBV3-2	TRBJ2-1	.	.	CASSQVGRAVQFF
TRBV7-9	TRBJ1-4	TRBD1	.	CASSLGGTGFDEKLFF
TRBV19	TRBJ2-7	TRBD1	.	CASSMRDRAYEQYF
TRBV5-5	TRBJ1-3	TRBD1	.	CASSLYPFGQGAGNTIYF
TRBV7-6	TRBJ1-6	TRBD1	.	CASRSSDRVNSPLHF
TRBV7-2	TRBJ1-6	TRBD1	.	CASSSWTGSPPLHF
TRBV6-6	TRBJ2-7	.	.	CASSYSILAAYYEQYF
TRBV6-2/TRBV6-3	TRBJ2-7	TRBD1	few	CASSYATGSYEQYF
TRBV27	TRBJ1-6	.	.	CASSKLPILYNSPLHF
TRBV4-1	TRBJ2-3	.	.	CASSHPGVTDTQYF
TRBV5-6	TRBJ2-7	.	.	CASSLGSSYEQYF